These 29 T cell receptor beta chains came from one sample sequenced in a study of blood T cell repertoires in COVID-19. Clones were sequenced by immunoSEQ multiplex PCR, and TCRdb holds only the in-frame ones, with some missing. The repertoire includes around 320,000 clones, roughly 90% of them detected once, and approximately 4% sits in the top ten. Material: PBMCs or T cells enriched from blood (not recorded which). Receptors originate from a woman between 18 and 29 years old with acute COVID-19.

The gene calls are TRBV19 and TRBJ1-5; 8 bases agree with TRBD1. CDR1 and CDR2 (germline): LNHDA, SQIVND (reference sequence). With 7 bases clipped from V and 5 bases from J, the junction kept 10 bases outside the gene matches. CDR3 length: 15 amino acids. CDR3 DNA: TGTGCCAGTACCATAGCCTCAGGGGGCCATCAGCCCCAGCATTTT. Protein product: CASTIASGGHQPQHF.

The chain uses TRBV4-1 and TRBJ2-7; 7 nucleotides match TRBD2. The CDR3 length is 15 residues. V was clipped by 0 bases and J by 0 bases; unmatched bases: 2. Germline loops: CDR1 MGHRA, CDR2 YSYEKL. Here the CDR3 reads CASSQEAGSSYEQYF. CDR3 in DNA: TGCGCCAGCAGCCAAGAAGCGGGAAGCTCCTACGAGCAGTACTTC.

In its sample, this clone was seen once. The rearrangement uses TRBV28 and TRBJ2-2, with TRBD2 as a possible D gene (6 bases). Trimming cost V 1 base and J 5 bases, with 11 bases left between them. There are 15 residues in the CDR3. Germline V gives CDR1 MDHEN, CDR2 SYDVKM. CDR3: CASSLSGSGTGELFF. The CDR3 coding sequence is TGTGCCAGCAGTTTATCCGGGAGTGGAACCGGGGAGCTGTTTTTT.

This chain uses TRBV28 with TRBJ1-3; D is undetermined. Germline V gene sequence: CDR1 MDHEN, CDR2 SYDVKM. This CDR3 is built from 13 residues. The CDR3 DNA reads TGTGCGGTTACGCGGCTCTCTGGAAACACCATATATTTT. Its translation: CAVTRLSGNTIYF. The entire variable domain, with the rest obtained from reference TRBV28 and TRBJ1-3, is as follows: DVKVTQSSRYLVKRTGEKVFLECVQDMDHENMFWYRQDPGLGLRLIYFSYDVKMKEKGDIPEGYSVSREKKERFSLILESASTNQTSMYLCAVTRLSGNTIYFGEGSWLTVV.

The V call is TRBV25-1, the J call TRBJ1-4, with TRBD1 matching over 9 bases. The V gene end was trimmed by 4 bases and the J gene end by 6 bases; junction bases not matched to a gene: 12. The CDR3 spans 17 residues. Germline CDR1 reads MGHDK; CDR2 reads SYGVNS. CDR3 amino acids: CASSGGTGYRSDEKLFF. DNA for the CDR3: TGTGCCAGCAGTGGAGGGACAGGGTATCGGTCAGATGAAAAACTGTTTTTT.

The J gene is TRBJ2-7, the V gene TRBV7-2; D might be TRBD2 (5 bases). The V gene lost 8 bases and the J gene lost 0 bases, with 14 bases spanning the gap. The CDR3 is 14 residues long. Germline V gene data show CDR1 as SGHTA and CDR2 as FQGNSA. As DNA, the CDR3 is TGTGCCAGCCACCTTAGCGCCAGCTCCTACGAGCAGTACTTC. This sequence encodes CASHLSASSYEQYF.

The chain links TRBV3-1 (or the pseudogene TRBV3-2) to TRBJ2-3; TRBD2 aligns across 8 bases. CDR1 is LGHDT, CDR2 YNNKEL, per germline (reference sequence). CDR3 length: 16 residues. The J segment lost 5 bases and the V segment lost 5 bases, leaving 12 bases of the junction unmatched. This CDR3 is CASSSGASGRRDTQYF. CDR3 nucleotide sequence: TGTGCCAGCAGCTCCGGGGCTAGCGGGCGAAGAGATACGCAGTATTTT.

This clone was detected once. This rearrangement joins TRBV7-6 to TRBJ2-3, with D perhaps TRBD2 (6 bases). V dropped 5 bases and J dropped 6 bases, with 21 bases sitting between them. The CDR3 spans 16 residues. Looked up from germline, CDR1 is SGHVS and CDR2 is FNYEAQ. The CDR3 sequence: CASSGGLASEVDTQYF. The DNA for the CDR3 is TGTGCCAGCAGCGGAGGGCTAGCCTCCGAGGTGGATACGCAGTATTTT.

This rearrangement joins TRBV28 to TRBJ1-2; 9 bases fit TRBD1. The CDR3 totals 16 residues. Per germline, CDR1 MDHEN and CDR2 SYDVKM. V lost 1 base to trimming and J lost 4 bases; unmatched junction nucleotides: 7. Written as DNA, the CDR3 is TGTGCCAGCAGTTTATCCGGGACAGGGACCCTCTATGGCTACACCTTC. Translating gives CASSLSGTGTLYGYTF.

V usage is TRBV28 and J usage is TRBJ2-1; tentative D call: TRBD1 (5 bases). The CDR3 extends over 19 amino acids. Trimming took off 4 bases at V and 0 bases at J, with 22 bases between the two ends. Looked up from germline, CDR1 is MDHEN and CDR2 is SYDVKM. The CDR3: CASSCRVRTIQSSYNEQFF. As DNA, the CDR3 is TGTGCCAGCAGTTGCAGGGTCCGTACGATTCAGAGCTCCTACAATGAGCAGTTCTTC.

The V call is TRBV3-1 (or the pseudogene TRBV3-2), the J call TRBJ1-1; D perhaps matches TRBD1 (5 bases). The CDR3 has 15 amino acids. Germline-derived CDR1 and CDR2 are LGHDT and YNNKEL (reference sequence). V was clipped by 2 bases and J by 0 bases, with 10 bases between them. CDR3 protein: CASSQSGALNTEAFF. In nucleotides, the CDR3 is TGTGCCAGCAGCCAAAGTGGGGCTCTGAACACTGAAGCTTTCTTT.

This chain joins TRBV3-1 (or the pseudogene TRBV3-2) and TRBJ2-5, with a weak D call TRBD2 (6 bases). Trimming removed 1 base from V and 5 bases from J, with 17 bases in between. The CDR3 runs 16 residues. Germline CDR1 LGHDT, CDR2 YNNKEL (reference sequence). The CDR3 protein is CASSQGSFGRGETQYF. The CDR3 bases are TGTGCCAGCAGCCAAGGGTCGTTCGGCCGGGGGGAGACCCAGTACTTC.

The CDR3 DNA reads as TGTGCCAGCAGCTTAGGCCCGGGGTCGGGCTATGGCTACACCTTC. It encodes CASSLGPGSGYGYTF. The rearrangement joins TRBV13 to TRBJ1-2; no firm D call. Trimming removed 0 bases from V and 4 bases from J, with 12 bases in between. CDR3 size: 15 residues. Germline CDR1 and CDR2: PRHDT and FYEKMQ (reference sequence). The variable domain in full, with the rest retrieved from reference TRBV13 and TRBJ1-2, is AAGVIQSPRHLIKEKRETATLKCYPIPRHDTVYWYQQGPGQDPQFLISFYEKMQSDKGSIPDRFSAQQFSDYHSELNMSSLELGDSALYFCASSLGPGSGYGYTFGSGTRLTVV.

The chain employs TRBV9 and TRBJ2-3; TRBD1 might be the D (6 bases). The CDR3 length is 16 residues. V was clipped by 0 bases and J by 5 bases, with 16 bases between them. The germline gives CDR1 SGDLS, CDR2 YYNGEE. CDR3 in DNA: TGTGCCAGCAGCGTAGTCTTGCAGGGGCCCGGAGATACGCAGTATTTT. It encodes CASSVVLQGPGDTQYF.

The V gene is TRBV6-1, the J gene TRBJ2-4; the match to TRBD1 covers 7 bases. J lost 4 bases, V lost 2 bases, and 5 bases had no gene match. CDR1 is MNHNS, CDR2 SASEGT, per germline. The CDR3 spans 15 residues. Here the CDR3 reads CASSEWDRIKNIQYF. The CDR3 DNA sequence: TGTGCCAGCAGTGAATGGGACAGAATAAAAAACATTCAGTACTTC.

The chain has TRBV5-4 and TRBJ1-2, with D possibly TRBD1 on 5 matching bases. Germline CDR1 reads SGHNT; CDR2 reads YYREEE (reference sequence). The CDR3 length is 15 residues. Between the trimmed V and J ends, which lost 4 bases and 1 base, there was a span of 14 bases. The CDR3 DNA is TGTGCCAGCAGCCTCAGGGACTCTGGTAACTATGGCTACACCTTC. Translated, it gives CASSLRDSGNYGYTF. The variable domain in full, with the rest retrieved from reference TRBV5-4 and TRBJ1-2, is ETGVTQSPTHLIKTRGQQVTLRCSSQSGHNTVSWYQQALGQGPQFIFQYYREEENGRGNFPPRFSGLQFPNYSSELNVNALELDDSALYLCASSLRDSGNYGYTFGSGTRLTVV.

This clone was seen a few times. This chain uses TRBV3-1 (or the pseudogene TRBV3-2) with TRBJ1-5; D is ambiguous. Germline V gene lookup returns CDR1 LGHDT and CDR2 YNNKEL (reference sequence). This CDR3 has 14 amino acids. The V and J ends lost 1 base and 9 bases respectively, with 13 bases between them. CDR3 bases: TGTGCCAGCAGCCAAGCCGAGGCCATGGCGCCCCAGCATTTT. Protein sequence: CASSQAEAMAPQHF.

This clone has a single count. This sequence may be a read error, since a much larger clone differs from it by one base. Other DNA sequences from this sample encode an identical CDR3 as well. The chain is built from TRBV28 and TRBJ1-5; D gene ambiguous. Germline-derived CDR1 and CDR2 are MDHEN and SYDVKM. The CDR3 is made up of 13 amino acids. Trimming left V 5 bases short and J 2 bases short, with 7 bases between. In DNA form, the CDR3 reads TGTGCCAGCAGTCCCCCGGGCAATCAGCCCCAGCATTTT. Protein product: CASSPPGNQPQHF.

The chain joins TRBV30 to TRBJ2-1, with 11 bases that match TRBD2. V trimming: 4 bases; J trimming: 4 bases; junction bases outside the gene matches: 6. The V gene's germline CDR1 is GTSNPN and CDR2 SVGIG (reference sequence). The CDR3 is 15 amino acids. CDR3 amino acids: CAWTAGTSGYNEQFF. Here the CDR3 DNA reads TGTGCCTGGACCGCGGGGACTAGCGGATACAATGAGCAGTTCTTC.

The rearrangement uses TRBV6-5 and TRBJ2-1, with 10 bases identical to TRBD2. CDR1 and CDR2 from the germline V gene are MNHEY and SVGAGI. The CDR3 is 16 residues long. V shed 0 bases and J 4 bases; nucleotides not matched to a gene: 3. The CDR3 sequence is CASSYSLAGAYNEQFF. Written as DNA, the CDR3 is TGTGCCAGCAGTTACTCCCTAGCGGGAGCTTACAATGAGCAGTTCTTC.

Comments on this clone: Other nucleotide sequences from this sample produce the same CDR3. The rearrangement joins TRBV18 to TRBJ1-1, with a possible D match to TRBD1 (5 bases). This CDR3 has 14 amino acids. The V and J ends lost 3 bases and 1 base respectively, with 9 bases between them. Germline CDR1 and CDR2: KGHSH and LQKENI. CDR3 region: CASSPLGGNTEAFF. For the CDR3, the DNA is TGTGCCAGCTCACCCCTCGGGGGGAACACTGAAGCTTTCTTT.

The chain employs TRBV3-1 (or the pseudogene TRBV3-2) and TRBJ1-6, with TRBD1 matching over 8 bases. This CDR3 has 13 amino acids. Germline-derived CDR1 and CDR2 are LGHDT and YNNKEL (reference sequence). The V gene end was trimmed by 3 bases and the J gene end by 10 bases; junction bases not matched to a gene: 2. Here the CDR3 reads CASSQDRASPLHF. In DNA form, the CDR3 reads TGTGCCAGCAGCCAGGACAGGGCATCACCCCTCCACTTT.

V usage is TRBV15 and J usage is TRBJ1-2, with a tentative D call TRBD1 (6 bases). Per germline, CDR1 LNHNV and CDR2 YYDKDF (reference sequence). V lost 1 base to trimming and J lost 4 bases, with 13 bases between them. This CDR3 comprises 15 residues. The CDR3 loop is CATSRGAGATYGYTF. CDR3 bases: TGTGCCACCAGCAGAGGGGCAGGGGCGACCTATGGCTACACCTTC.

The chain is built from TRBV28 and TRBJ2-2, with 7 bases that match TRBD1. The CDR3 contains 15 residues. The V and J ends lost 6 bases and 7 bases, in that order; junction bases with no gene match: 11. The germline V gene has CDR1 MDHEN and CDR2 SYDVKM. CDR3 DNA: TGTGCCAGCAGCCTCCGGACAGGTCGGGGCGGGGAGCTGTTTTTT. Protein sequence: CASSLRTGRGGELFF.

The rearrangement links TRBV19 to TRBJ1-6; D not resolved. This CDR3 is 14 amino acids long. V was pared by 11 bases and J by 4 bases, with 15 bases between. Germline lookup yields CDR1 LNHDA and CDR2 SQIVND (reference sequence). CDR3 sequence reads: CACAGNSYNSPLHF. CDR3 bases: TGTGCCTGCGCGGGGAACTCTTATAATTCACCCCTCCACTTT.

This clone occurred a few times. The genes are TRBV28 and TRBJ2-7; D is possibly TRBD2 (5 bases). Germline CDR1 is MDHEN and CDR2 is SYDVKM. CDR3 length equals 14 residues. Trimming shortened V by 8 bases and J by 0 bases, and 14 bases separated the two germline ends. DNA of the CDR3: TGTGCCAGCCGGGATAGGCTAGTCTCCTACGAGCAGTACTTC. It specifies CASRDRLVSYEQYF.

CDR3 DNA sequence: TGTGCCAGCAGCTTGAGACTAGCGGGAGGGGGCACAGATACGCAGTATTTT. Amino acids: CASSLRLAGGGTDTQYF. The V gene is TRBV7-8, the J gene TRBJ2-3; 14 nucleotides match TRBD2. Germline V gene sequence: CDR1 SGHVS, CDR2 FQNEAQ. The CDR3 contains 17 residues. V shed 3 bases and J 1 base; nucleotides not matched to a gene: 3.

The chain employs TRBV6-6 and TRBJ1-5; TRBD1 is a possible D gene (6 bases). V lost 6 bases and J 4 bases, leaving 10 bases between the germline ends. CDR1 and CDR2 (germline): MNHNY, SVGAGI (reference sequence). The CDR3 runs to 13 residues. The CDR3 loop is CASSFTGNQPQHF. In nucleotides, the CDR3 is TGTGCCAGCAGCTTTACAGGGAATCAGCCCCAGCATTTT.

The rearrangement links TRBV27 to TRBJ1-5, with 8 bases identical to TRBD1. CDR3 length: 16 residues. V gave up 2 bases and J gave up 4 bases; unmatched junction bases: 7. The germline V gene encodes CDR1 MNHEY and CDR2 SMNVEV (reference sequence). This CDR3 reads CASSLGGRGLNQPQHF. CDR3 nucleotide sequence: TGTGCCAGCAGTTTAGGGGGCAGGGGGCTTAATCAGCCCCAGCATTTT.